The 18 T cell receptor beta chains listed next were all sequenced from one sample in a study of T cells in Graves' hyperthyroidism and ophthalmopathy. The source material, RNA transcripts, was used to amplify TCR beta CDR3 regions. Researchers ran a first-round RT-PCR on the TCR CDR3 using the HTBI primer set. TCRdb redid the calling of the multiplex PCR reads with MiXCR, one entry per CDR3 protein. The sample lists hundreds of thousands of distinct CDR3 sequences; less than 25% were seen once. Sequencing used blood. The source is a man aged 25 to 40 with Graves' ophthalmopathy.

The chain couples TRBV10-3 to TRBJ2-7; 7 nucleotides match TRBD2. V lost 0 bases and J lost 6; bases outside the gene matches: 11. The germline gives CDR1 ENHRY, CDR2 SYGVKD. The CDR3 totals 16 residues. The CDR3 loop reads CAISESVGGSAVEQYF. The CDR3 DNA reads TGTGCCATCAGTGAGTCGGTGGGCGGGAGCGCCGTCGAGCAGTACTTC.

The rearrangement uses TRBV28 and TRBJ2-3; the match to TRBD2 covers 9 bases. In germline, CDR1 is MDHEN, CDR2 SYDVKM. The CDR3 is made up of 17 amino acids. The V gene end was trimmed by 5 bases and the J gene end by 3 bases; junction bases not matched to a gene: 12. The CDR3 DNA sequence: TGTGCCAGCAGTGCACCCTGGACAGCGGGAGGTACAGATACGCAGTATTTT. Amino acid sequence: CASSAPWTAGGTDTQYF.

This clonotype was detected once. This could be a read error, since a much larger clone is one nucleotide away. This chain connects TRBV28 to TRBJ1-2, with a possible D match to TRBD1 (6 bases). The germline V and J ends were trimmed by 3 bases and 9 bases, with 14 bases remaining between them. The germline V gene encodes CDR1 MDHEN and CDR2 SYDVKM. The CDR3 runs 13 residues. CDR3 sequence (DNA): TGTGCCAGCAGTTTGCAACAGGGCCCTCGCTACACCTTC. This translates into CASSLQQGPRYTF.

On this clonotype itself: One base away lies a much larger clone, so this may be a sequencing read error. The CDR3 here is CASSELGTGPYEQFF. CDR3 bases: TGTGCCAGCAGTGAATTGGGGACAGGGCCCTACGAGCAGTTCTTC. The chain uses TRBV2 and TRBJ2-7; 9 nucleotides match TRBD1. The J call may be wrong; the DNA end is better matched by TRBJ2-1. The CDR3 runs to 15 residues. Germline V lookup: CDR1 SNHLY, CDR2 FYNNEI.

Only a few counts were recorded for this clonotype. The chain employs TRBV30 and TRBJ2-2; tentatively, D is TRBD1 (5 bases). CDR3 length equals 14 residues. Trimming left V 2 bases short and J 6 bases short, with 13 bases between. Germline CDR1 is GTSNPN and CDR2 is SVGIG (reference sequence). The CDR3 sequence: CAWSPRVVAGELFF. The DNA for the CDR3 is TGTGCCTGGAGTCCCAGGGTTGTGGCCGGGGAGCTGTTTTTT.

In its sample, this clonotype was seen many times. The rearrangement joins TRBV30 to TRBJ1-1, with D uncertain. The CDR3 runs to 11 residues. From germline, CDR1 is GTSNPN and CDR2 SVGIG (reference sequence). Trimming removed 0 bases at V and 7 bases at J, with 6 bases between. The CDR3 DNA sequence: TGTGCCTGGAGTGTCAGAAATGAAGCTTTCTTT. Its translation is CAWSVRNEAFF. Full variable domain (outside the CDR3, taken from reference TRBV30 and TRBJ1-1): SQTIHQWPATLVQPVGSPLSLECTVEGTSNPNLYWYRQAAGRGLQLLFYSVGIGQISSEVPQNLSASRPQDRQFILSSKKLLLSDSGFYLCAWSVRNEAFFGQGTRLTVV.

The CDR3 coding sequence is TGTGCCAGCAGCTTACCCCGACAGAAGAGCTCCTACGAGCAGTACTTC. Amino acid sequence: CASSLPRQKSSYEQYF. V gene TRBV7-2 combines with J gene TRBJ2-7; D might be TRBD1 (5 bases). The germline gives CDR1 SGHTA, CDR2 FQGNSA. Deletions cut 2 bases from V and 0 bases from J, with 14 bases between. This CDR3 is 16 amino acids long.

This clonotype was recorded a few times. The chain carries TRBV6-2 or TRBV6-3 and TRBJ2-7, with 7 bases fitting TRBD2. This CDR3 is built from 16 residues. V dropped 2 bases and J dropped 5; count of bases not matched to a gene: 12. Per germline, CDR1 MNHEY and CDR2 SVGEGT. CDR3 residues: CASSYHRGRAVDEQYF. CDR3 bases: TGTGCCAGCAGTTACCATCGAGGGAGGGCCGTCGACGAGCAGTACTTC.

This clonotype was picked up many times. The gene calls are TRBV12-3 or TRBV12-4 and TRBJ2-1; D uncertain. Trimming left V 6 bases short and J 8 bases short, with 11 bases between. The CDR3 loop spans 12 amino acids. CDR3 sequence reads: CASSRPSDEQFF. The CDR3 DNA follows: TGTGCCAGCAGCCGCCCGAGTGATGAGCAGTTCTTC.

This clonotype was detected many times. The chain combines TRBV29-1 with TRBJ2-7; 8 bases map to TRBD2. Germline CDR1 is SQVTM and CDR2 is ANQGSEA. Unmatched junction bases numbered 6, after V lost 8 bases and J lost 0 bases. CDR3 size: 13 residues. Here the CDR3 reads CSYLAGNSYEQYF. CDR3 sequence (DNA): TGCAGCTACTTAGCGGGAAACTCCTACGAGCAGTACTTC.

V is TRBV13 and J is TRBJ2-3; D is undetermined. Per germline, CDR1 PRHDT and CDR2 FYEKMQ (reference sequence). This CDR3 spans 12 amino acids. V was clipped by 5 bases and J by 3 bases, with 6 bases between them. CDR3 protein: CASSQITDTQYF. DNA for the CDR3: TGTGCCAGCAGCCAGATTACAGATACGCAGTATTTT.

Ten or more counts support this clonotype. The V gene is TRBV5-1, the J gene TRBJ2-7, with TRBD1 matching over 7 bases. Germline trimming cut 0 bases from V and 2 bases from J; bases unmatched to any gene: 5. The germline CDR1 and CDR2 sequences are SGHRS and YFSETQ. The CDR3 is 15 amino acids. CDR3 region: CASSLEGQATYEQYF. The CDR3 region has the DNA TGCGCCAGCAGCTTGGAAGGACAGGCGACCTACGAGCAGTACTTC. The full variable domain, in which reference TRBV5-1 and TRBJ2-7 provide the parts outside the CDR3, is KAGVTQTPRYLIKTRGQQVTLSCSPISGHRSVSWYQQTPGQGLQFLFEYFSETQRNKGNFPGRFSGRQFSNSRSEMNVSTLELGDSALYLCASSLEGQATYEQYFGPGTRLTVT.

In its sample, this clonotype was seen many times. CDR3 nucleotide sequence: TGTGCCAGCAGCTCGCCAACTAGCGGGAGAAGAGATGAGCAGTTCTTC. This encodes CASSSPTSGRRDEQFF. The V call is TRBV7-9, the J call TRBJ2-1; TRBD2 aligns across 11 bases. This CDR3 spans 16 amino acids. The V and J ends lost 4 bases and 8 bases, in that order; junction bases with no gene match: 10. The germline V gene has CDR1 SEHNR and CDR2 FQNEAQ (reference sequence).

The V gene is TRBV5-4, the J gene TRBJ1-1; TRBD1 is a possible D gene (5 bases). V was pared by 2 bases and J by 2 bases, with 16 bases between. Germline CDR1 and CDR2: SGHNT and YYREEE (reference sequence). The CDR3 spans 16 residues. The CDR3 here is CASSFPGDLRNTEAFF. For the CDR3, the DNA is TGTGCCAGCAGCTTCCCGGGGGACCTTAGAAACACTGAAGCTTTCTTT.

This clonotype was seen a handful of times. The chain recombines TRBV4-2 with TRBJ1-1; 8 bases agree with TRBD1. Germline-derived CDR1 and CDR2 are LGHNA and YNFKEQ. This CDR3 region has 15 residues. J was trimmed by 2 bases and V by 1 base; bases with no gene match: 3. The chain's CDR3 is CASSQVTGDNTEAFF. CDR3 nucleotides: TGTGCCAGCAGCCAAGTGACAGGGGATAACACTGAAGCTTTCTTT.

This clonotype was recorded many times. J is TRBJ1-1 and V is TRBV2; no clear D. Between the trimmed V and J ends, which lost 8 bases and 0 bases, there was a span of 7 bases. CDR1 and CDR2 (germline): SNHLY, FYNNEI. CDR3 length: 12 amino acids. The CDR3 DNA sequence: TGTGCCAGCTCGAAGATGAACACTGAAGCTTTCTTT. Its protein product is CASSKMNTEAFF.

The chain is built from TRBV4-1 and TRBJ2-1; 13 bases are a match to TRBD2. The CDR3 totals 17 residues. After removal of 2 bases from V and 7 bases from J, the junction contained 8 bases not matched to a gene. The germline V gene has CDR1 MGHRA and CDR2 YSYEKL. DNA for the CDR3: TGCGCCAGCAGCCAACCAACTAGCGGGAGGGCCAAGAATGAGCAGTTCTTC. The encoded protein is CASSQPTSGRAKNEQFF.

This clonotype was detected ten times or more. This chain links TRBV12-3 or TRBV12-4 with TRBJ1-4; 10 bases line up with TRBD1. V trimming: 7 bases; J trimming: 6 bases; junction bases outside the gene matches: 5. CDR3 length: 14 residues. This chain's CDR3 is CASKLGQGHEKLFF. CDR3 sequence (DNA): TGTGCCAGCAAGCTGGGACAGGGGCATGAAAAACTGTTTTTT.